The rows below give T cell receptor beta chains drawn from one sample of a study of blood T cell repertoires in COVID-19. The repertoire was sequenced with immunoSEQ multiplex PCR; TCRdb's copy has only in-frame clones and lacks some. The sample consists of approximately 240,000 clones, around 82% of them appearing once. Material for sequencing was peripheral blood. The receptor source for this set is a woman in her thirties who had recovered from COVID-19. CDR3s include the opening cysteine and the closing phenylalanine or tryptophan. A D gene is named only where the DNA matches it firmly. Clone size appears in some rows only: once, few, many, or a class for an expanded clone.

v_gene,abundance,d_gene,j_gene,CDR3aa,CDR3nt
TRBV3-1/TRBV3-2,-,TRBD2,TRBJ2-1,CASSQTSGRNEQFF,TGTGCCAGCAGTCAGACTAGCGGGAGGAATGAGCAGTTCTTC
TRBV11-2,-,TRBD2,TRBJ2-7,CASSPRGSGRGGDEQYF,TGTGCCAGCAGCCCCCGGGGGAGCGGGAGGGGGGGAGACGAGCAGTACTTC
TRBV4-1,-,-,TRBJ2-7,CASSQGQGPSYEQYF,TGCGCCAGCAGCCAAGGTCAGGGTCCCTCCTACGAGCAGTACTTC
TRBV19,once,TRBD1,TRBJ1-2,CASSTPTGYPANYGYTF,TGTGCCAGTAGTACCCCGACAGGGTACCCAGCTAACTATGGCTACACCTTC
TRBV28,-,TRBD1,TRBJ1-2,CASSPGQGGGYTF,TGTGCCAGCAGTCCAGGACAGGGAGGTGGCTACACCTTC
TRBV7-8,-,TRBD2,TRBJ2-1,CASSLLAGDRGGNEQFF,TGTGCCAGCAGCTTACTAGCGGGAGACCGGGGGGGCAATGAGCAGTTCTTC
TRBV19,-,TRBD1,TRBJ1-2,CASGTGSYYGYTF,TGTGCCAGTGGGACAGGGAGCTATTATGGCTACACCTTC
TRBV11-3,-,TRBD1,TRBJ2-1,CASSPGQSSYNEQFF,TGTGCCAGCAGCCCGGGACAGAGCTCCTACAATGAGCAGTTCTTC
TRBV27,-,-,TRBJ2-7,CASSPKTGGITLYEQYF,TGTGCCAGCAGTCCTAAGACAGGCGGAATTACCTTATACGAGCAGTACTTC
TRBV19,-,TRBD2,TRBJ2-2,CASSGLADNANTGELFF,TGTGCCAGTAGTGGACTAGCGGATAACGCGAACACCGGGGAGCTGTTTTTT
TRBV9,-,-,TRBJ2-3,CASSAAVSPDTQYF,TGTGCCAGCAGCGCTGCAGTCTCCCCAGATACGCAGTATTTT